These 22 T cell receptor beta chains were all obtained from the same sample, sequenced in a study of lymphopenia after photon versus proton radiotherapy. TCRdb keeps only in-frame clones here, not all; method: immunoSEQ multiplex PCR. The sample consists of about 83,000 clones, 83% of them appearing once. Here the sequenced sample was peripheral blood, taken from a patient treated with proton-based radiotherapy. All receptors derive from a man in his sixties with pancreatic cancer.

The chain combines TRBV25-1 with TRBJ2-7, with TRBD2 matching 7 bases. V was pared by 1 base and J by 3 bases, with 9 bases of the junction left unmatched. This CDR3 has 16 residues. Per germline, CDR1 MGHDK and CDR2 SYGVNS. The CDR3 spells CASSELWEGRGYEQYF. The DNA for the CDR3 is TGTGCCAGCAGTGAATTATGGGAGGGTAGGGGCTACGAGCAGTACTTC.

The CDR3 sequence is CTSSQGRTSGFRQYF. CDR3 coding DNA: TGCACCAGCAGCCAAGGTAGGACTAGCGGGTTCCGGCAGTACTTC. The chain joins TRBV1 to TRBJ2-7; the table's TRBD2 call for D was not verified on the DNA. TRBV1 is noted as a pseudogene. This CDR3 has 15 amino acids.

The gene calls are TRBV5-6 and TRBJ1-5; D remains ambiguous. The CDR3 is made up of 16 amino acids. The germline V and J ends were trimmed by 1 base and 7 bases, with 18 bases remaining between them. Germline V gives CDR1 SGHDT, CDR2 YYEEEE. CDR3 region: CASSLNQVSGGQPQHF. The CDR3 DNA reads TGTGCCAGCAGCTTGAATCAGGTCTCGGGAGGGCAGCCCCAGCATTTT.

Written as DNA, the CDR3 is TGCGCCAGCAGCTTGACAAGCGCCCACGAGCAGTACTTC. Its translation: CASSLTSAHEQYF. The chain couples TRBV5-1 to TRBJ2-7; D is undetermined. The V gene's germline CDR1 is SGHRS and CDR2 YFSETQ. This CDR3 has 13 amino acids. With 1 base removed from V and 5 bases from J, the gap between germline ends came to 10 bases.

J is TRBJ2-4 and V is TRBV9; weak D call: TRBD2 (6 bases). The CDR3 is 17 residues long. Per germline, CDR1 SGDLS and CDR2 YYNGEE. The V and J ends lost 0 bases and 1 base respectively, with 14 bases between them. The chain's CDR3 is CASSVGKEGRAKNIQYF. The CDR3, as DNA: TGTGCCAGCAGCGTAGGGAAGGAGGGCAGGGCCAAAAACATTCAGTACTTC.

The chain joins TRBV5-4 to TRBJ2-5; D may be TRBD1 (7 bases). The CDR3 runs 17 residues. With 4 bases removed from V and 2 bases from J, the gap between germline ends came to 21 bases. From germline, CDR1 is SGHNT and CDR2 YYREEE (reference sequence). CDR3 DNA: TGTGCCAGCAGCCCCCGGGGGAGGCAGGGGGGACAAGAGACCCAGTACTTC. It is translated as CASSPRGRQGGQETQYF. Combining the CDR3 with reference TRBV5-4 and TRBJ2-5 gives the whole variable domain ETGVTQSPTHLIKTRGQQVTLRCSSQSGHNTVSWYQQALGQGPQFIFQYYREEENGRGNFPPRFSGLQFPNYSSELNVNALELDDSALYLCASSPRGRQGGQETQYFGPGTRLLVL.

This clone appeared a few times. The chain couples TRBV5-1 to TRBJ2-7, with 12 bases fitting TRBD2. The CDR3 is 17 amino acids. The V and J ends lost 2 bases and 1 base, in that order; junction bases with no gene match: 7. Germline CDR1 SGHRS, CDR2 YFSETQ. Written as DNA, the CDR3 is TGCGCCAGCAGCTTCGGAGGGACTAGCGGGCAGTCCTACGAGCAGTACTTC. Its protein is CASSFGGTSGQSYEQYF. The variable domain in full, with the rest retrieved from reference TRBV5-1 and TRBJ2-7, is KAGVTQTPRYLIKTRGQQVTLSCSPISGHRSVSWYQQTPGQGLQFLFEYFSETQRNKGNFPGRFSGRQFSNSRSEMNVSTLELGDSALYLCASSFGGTSGQSYEQYFGPGTRLTVT.

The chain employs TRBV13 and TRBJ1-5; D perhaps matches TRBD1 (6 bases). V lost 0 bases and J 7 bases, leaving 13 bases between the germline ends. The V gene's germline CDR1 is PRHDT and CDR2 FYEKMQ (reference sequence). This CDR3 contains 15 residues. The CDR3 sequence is CASSLGRAGVQPQHF. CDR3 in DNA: TGTGCCAGCAGCTTAGGACGGGCAGGGGTCCAGCCCCAGCATTTT.

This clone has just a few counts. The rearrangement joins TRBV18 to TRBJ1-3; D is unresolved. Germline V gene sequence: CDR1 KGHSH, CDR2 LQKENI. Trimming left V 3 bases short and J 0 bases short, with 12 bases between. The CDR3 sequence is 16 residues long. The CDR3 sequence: CASSPTFLASGNTIYF. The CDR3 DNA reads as TGTGCCAGCTCACCGACCTTTCTGGCCTCTGGAAACACCATATATTTT.

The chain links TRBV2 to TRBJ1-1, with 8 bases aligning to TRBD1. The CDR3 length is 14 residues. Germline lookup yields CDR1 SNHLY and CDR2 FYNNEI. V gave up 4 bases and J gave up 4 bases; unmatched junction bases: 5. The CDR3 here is CASSVDRGSTEAFF. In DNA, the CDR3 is TGTGCCAGCAGTGTTGACAGGGGTTCCACTGAAGCTTTCTTT.

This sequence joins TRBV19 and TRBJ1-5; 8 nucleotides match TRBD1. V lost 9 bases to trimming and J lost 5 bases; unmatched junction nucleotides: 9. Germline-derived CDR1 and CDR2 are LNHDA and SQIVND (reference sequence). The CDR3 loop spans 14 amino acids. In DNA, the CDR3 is TGTGCCAGCAAGCCGTTGGACAGGGATCAGCCCCAGCATTTT. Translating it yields CASKPLDRDQPQHF.

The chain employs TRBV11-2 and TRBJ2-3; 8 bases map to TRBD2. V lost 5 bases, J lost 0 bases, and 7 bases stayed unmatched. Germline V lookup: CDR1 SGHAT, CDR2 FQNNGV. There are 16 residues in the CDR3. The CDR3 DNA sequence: TGTGCCAGCAGCCGCATAGCGGGAACTAGCACAGATACGCAGTATTTT. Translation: CASSRIAGTSTDTQYF. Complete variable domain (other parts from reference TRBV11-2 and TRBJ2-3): EAGVAQSPRYKIIEKRQSVAFWCNPISGHATLYWYQQILGQGPKLLIQFQNNGVVDDSQLPKDRFSAERLKGVDSTLKIQPAKLEDSAVYLCASSRIAGTSTDTQYFGPGTRLTVL.

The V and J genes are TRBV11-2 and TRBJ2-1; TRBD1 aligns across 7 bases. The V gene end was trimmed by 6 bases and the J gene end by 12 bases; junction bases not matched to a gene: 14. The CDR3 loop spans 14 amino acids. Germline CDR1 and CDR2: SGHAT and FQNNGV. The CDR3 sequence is CASRMIRGPYGQFF. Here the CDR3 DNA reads TGTGCCAGCAGGATGATTAGGGGGCCCTATGGGCAGTTCTTC. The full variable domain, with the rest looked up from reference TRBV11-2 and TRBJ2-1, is EAGVAQSPRYKIIEKRQSVAFWCNPISGHATLYWYQQILGQGPKLLIQFQNNGVVDDSQLPKDRFSAERLKGVDSTLKIQPAKLEDSAVYLCASRMIRGPYGQFFGPGTRLTVL.

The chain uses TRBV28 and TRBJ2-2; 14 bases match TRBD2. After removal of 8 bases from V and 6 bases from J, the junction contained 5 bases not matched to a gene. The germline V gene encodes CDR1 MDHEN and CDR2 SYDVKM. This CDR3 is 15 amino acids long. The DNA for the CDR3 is TGTGCCAGCGGGTCGGGACTAGCGGGAGCCGGGGAGCTGTTTTTT. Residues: CASGSGLAGAGELFF.

DNA for the CDR3: TGTGCCAGCAGGAAGGAGGGCAGAATTTACAATGAGCAGTTCTTC. Translated: CASRKEGRIYNEQFF. The genes are TRBV6-5 and TRBJ2-1; D is perhaps TRBD2 (6 bases). Between the trimmed V and J ends, which lost 6 bases and 4 bases, there was a span of 16 bases. Germline CDR1 is MNHEY and CDR2 is SVGAGI. This CDR3 contains 15 residues.

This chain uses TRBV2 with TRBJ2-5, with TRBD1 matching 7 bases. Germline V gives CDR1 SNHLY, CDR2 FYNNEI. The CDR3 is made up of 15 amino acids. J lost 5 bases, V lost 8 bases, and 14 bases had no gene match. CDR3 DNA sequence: TGTGCCAGCGGAGGATTAGGGGGCGGGTGGGAGACCCAGTACTTC. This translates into CASGGLGGGWETQYF.

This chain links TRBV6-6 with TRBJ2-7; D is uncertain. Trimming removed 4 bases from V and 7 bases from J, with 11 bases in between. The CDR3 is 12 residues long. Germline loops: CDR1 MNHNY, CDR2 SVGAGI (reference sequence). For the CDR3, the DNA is TGTGCCAGCAGTTCCTCCGGCAGGGAGCAGTACTTC. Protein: CASSSSGREQYF.

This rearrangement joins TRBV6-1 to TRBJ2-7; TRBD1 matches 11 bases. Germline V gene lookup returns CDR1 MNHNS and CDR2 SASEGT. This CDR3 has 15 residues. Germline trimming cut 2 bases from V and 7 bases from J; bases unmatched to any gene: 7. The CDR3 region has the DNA TGTGCCAGCAGTGAATTCGGGACAGGGGGTTTAGAGCAGTACTTC. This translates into CASSEFGTGGLEQYF.

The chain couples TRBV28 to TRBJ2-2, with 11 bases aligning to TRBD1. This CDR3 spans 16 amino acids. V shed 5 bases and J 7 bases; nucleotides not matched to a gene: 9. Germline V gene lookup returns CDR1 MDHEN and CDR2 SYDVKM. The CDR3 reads CASSTHGTGGIGELFF. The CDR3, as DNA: TGTGCCAGCAGTACACACGGGACAGGGGGGATCGGGGAGCTGTTTTTT.

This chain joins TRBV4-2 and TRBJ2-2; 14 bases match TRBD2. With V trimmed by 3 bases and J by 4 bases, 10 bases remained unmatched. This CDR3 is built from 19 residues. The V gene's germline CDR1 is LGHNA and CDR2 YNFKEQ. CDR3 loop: CASSQDLTSGRAVTGELFF. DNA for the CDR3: TGTGCCAGCAGCCAGGATTTGACTAGCGGGAGGGCCGTCACCGGGGAGCTGTTTTTT.

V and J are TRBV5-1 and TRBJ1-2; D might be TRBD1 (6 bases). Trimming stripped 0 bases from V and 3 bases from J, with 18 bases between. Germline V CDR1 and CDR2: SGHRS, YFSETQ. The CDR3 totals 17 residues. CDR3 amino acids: CASSLGSRGQVDYGYTF. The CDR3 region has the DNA TGCGCCAGCAGCTTGGGGTCCAGGGGCCAGGTTGACTATGGCTACACCTTC.

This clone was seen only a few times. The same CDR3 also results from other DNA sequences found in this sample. The CDR3: CASSPNFPGQFNYGYTF. The CDR3 DNA reads as TGCGCCAGCAGCCCCAACTTTCCGGGACAGTTTAACTATGGCTACACCTTC. The chain is built from TRBV4-1 and TRBJ1-2; 7 bases fit TRBD1. Germline CDR1 is MGHRA and CDR2 is YSYEKL. Trimming took 4 bases from V and 1 from J; bases not matched to a gene: 12. This CDR3 is 17 amino acids long.